These 16 T cell receptor beta chains came from one sample sequenced in a study of cytomegalovirus exposure and HLA in healthy donors. This PCR relied on a set of 60 Vbeta primers and 13 Jbeta primers. The table came from immunoSEQ multiplex PCR; TCRdb's copy has only in-frame clones and leaves some out. The table lists more than 100,000 clones, 65% to 80% of them singletons. Sequencing used PBMCs. The receptor set was obtained from a human donor in good health.

The table lists this clone with a count of one. The V and J genes are TRBV5-4 and TRBJ1-2, with TRBD1 matching over 8 bases. With V trimmed by 0 bases and J by 7 bases, 8 bases remained unmatched. The CDR3 contains 15 residues. Per germline, CDR1 SGHNT and CDR2 YYREEE (reference sequence). The CDR3 protein is CASSLAGQGTGGYTF. CDR3 in DNA: TGTGCCAGCAGCTTGGCCGGACAGGGAACGGGTGGCTACACCTTC.

The chain combines TRBV11-2 with TRBJ1-2, with D perhaps TRBD1 (6 bases). Trimming took off 1 base at V and 0 bases at J, with 6 bases between the two ends. CDR3 length equals 14 residues. Looked up from germline, CDR1 is SGHAT and CDR2 is FQNNGV. In DNA, the CDR3 is TGTGCCAGCAGCTTAGCAGGGGCTAACTATGGCTACACCTTC. The encoded protein is CASSLAGANYGYTF.

V and J are TRBV13 and TRBJ2-7, with 11 bases identical to TRBD1. J was trimmed by 4 bases and V by 5 bases; bases with no gene match: 7. The CDR3 contains 15 residues. The germline V gene encodes CDR1 PRHDT and CDR2 FYEKMQ (reference sequence). The CDR3 sequence: CASSPRTGGGYEQYF. The CDR3 bases are TGTGCCAGCAGCCCTAGGACAGGGGGCGGTTACGAGCAGTACTTC.

V and J are TRBV5-6 and TRBJ1-1; possible D gene TRBD1, 5 bases. The CDR3 runs to 16 residues. Trimming removed 3 bases at V and 1 base at J, with 16 bases between. CDR1 and CDR2 (germline): SGHDT, YYEEEE. The CDR3 DNA is TGTGCCAGCAGCTCTTACCCCAGACAGTCGAACACTGAAGCTTTCTTT. Amino acids: CASSSYPRQSNTEAFF.

The chain couples TRBV6-4 to TRBJ1-5, with TRBD1 as a possible D gene (5 bases). V lost 3 bases to trimming and J lost 7 bases, with 16 bases between them. The CDR3 has 15 residues. Germline V gene sequence: CDR1 MRHNA, CDR2 SNTAGT. The CDR3 coding sequence is TGTGCCAGCAGTGAAGAACACGGACAATCCCAGCCCCAGCATTTT. Its protein product is CASSEEHGQSQPQHF.

The chain couples TRBV27 to TRBJ2-1; unclear D gene. There are 14 residues in the CDR3. Germline CDR1 MNHEY, CDR2 SMNVEV (reference sequence). The V and J ends lost 6 bases and 0 bases respectively, with 9 bases between them. CDR3 protein: CASRDESSYNEQFF. The DNA of the CDR3 is TGTGCCAGCAGAGATGAGAGCTCCTACAATGAGCAGTTCTTC.

V is TRBV25-1 and J is TRBJ2-1; the match to TRBD2 covers 11 bases. The CDR3 is 15 residues long. Germline loops: CDR1 MGHDK, CDR2 SYGVNS. Trimming removed 1 base from V and 6 bases from J; junction bases left unmatched: 2. The CDR3: CASSESGLAGNEQFF. CDR3 nucleotides: TGTGCCAGCAGTGAATCCGGACTAGCGGGCAATGAGCAGTTCTTC.

The rearrangement uses TRBV25-1 and TRBJ2-1, with 7 bases aligning to TRBD2. The CDR3 is made up of 18 amino acids. V shed 6 bases, J shed 0 bases, and the junction held 14 bases outside the gene matches. Germline CDR1 is MGHDK and CDR2 is SYGVNS. The CDR3 loop reads CASSSQGRGMSSYNEQFF. The CDR3 nucleotides are TGTGCCAGCAGCTCCCAAGGGCGGGGGATGAGCTCCTACAATGAGCAGTTCTTC. Using reference TRBV25-1 and TRBJ2-1 for the parts outside the CDR3, the full variable domain is EADIYQTPRYLVIGTGKKITLECSQTMGHDKMYWYQQDPGMELHLIHYSYGVNSTEKGDLSSESTVSRIRTEHFPLTLESARPSHTSQYLCASSSQGRGMSSYNEQFFGPGTRLTVL.

The V and J genes are TRBV6-6 and TRBJ2-1; 12 bases line up with TRBD2. Germline trimming cut 6 bases from V and 9 bases from J; bases unmatched to any gene: 6. The CDR3 loop spans 14 amino acids. Germline V gives CDR1 MNHNY, CDR2 SVGAGI (reference sequence). The CDR3 loop reads CASRSSGREGEQFF. For the CDR3, the DNA is TGTGCCAGCAGATCTAGCGGGAGGGAGGGTGAGCAGTTCTTC.

The chain uses TRBV5-1 and TRBJ1-5; D perhaps matches TRBD1 (5 bases). This CDR3 has 15 residues. V shed 4 bases and J shed 7 bases, with 18 bases lying between them. In germline, CDR1 is SGHRS, CDR2 YFSETQ. CDR3 sequence (DNA): TGCGCCAGCAGCCTTGACAGCCCCATAGAACAGCCCCAGCATTTT. It specifies CASSLDSPIEQPQHF.

The sample holds a few counts of this clone. The DNA for the CDR3 is TGTGCCAGCAGTAGGGACACCGTCACTGAAGCTTTCTTT. This translates into CASSRDTVTEAFF. The rearrangement uses TRBV6-5 and TRBJ1-1; tentative D call: TRBD1 (6 bases). Germline V gene sequence: CDR1 MNHEY, CDR2 SVGAGI. This CDR3 has 13 amino acids. V lost 5 bases, J lost 4 bases, and 11 bases lay in between.

The gene calls are TRBV6-5 and TRBJ1-1; D gene uncertain. From germline, CDR1 is MNHEY and CDR2 SVGAGI. Trimming pared 2 bases from V and 4 bases from J, leaving 17 bases between. The CDR3 spans 16 residues. CDR3 coding DNA: TGTGCCAGCAGTTACGGTTTCGGGGTGGTGGGCACTGAAGCTTTCTTT. It encodes CASSYGFGVVGTEAFF.

The rearrangement joins TRBV18 to TRBJ1-2; 7 bases map to TRBD1. CDR3 length: 15 residues. Germline V lookup: CDR1 KGHSH, CDR2 LQKENI. V shed 3 bases and J 8 bases; nucleotides not matched to a gene: 12. The CDR3 DNA reads TGTGCCAGCTCACCCCCTACACAGGGGTCCCTGGGCTACACCTTC. Translated: CASSPPTQGSLGYTF.

The J gene is TRBJ2-3, the V gene TRBV14, with 7 bases matching TRBD2. CDR3 size: 14 residues. The germline CDR1 and CDR2 sequences are SGHDN and FVKESK. V trimming: 5 bases; J trimming: 6 bases; junction bases outside the gene matches: 8. CDR3 coding DNA: TGTGCCAGCAGCTTAGGACTAGTCATGGATACGCAGTATTTT. Its protein product is CASSLGLVMDTQYF.

The CDR3: CASSSPGQTSYEQYF. In DNA form, the CDR3 reads TGCGCCAGCAGCTCGCCGGGACAGACCTCCTACGAGCAGTACTTC. J is TRBJ2-7 and V is TRBV5-1; TRBD1 agrees at 7 bases. V lost 3 bases to trimming and J lost 0 bases; unmatched junction nucleotides: 6. The CDR3 has 15 residues. Germline CDR1 SGHRS, CDR2 YFSETQ.

The genes are TRBV2 and TRBJ2-5, with a weak D call TRBD2 (6 bases). CDR3 length equals 14 residues. V was clipped by 4 bases and J by 3 bases, with 12 bases between them. Germline CDR1 SNHLY, CDR2 FYNNEI. The DNA for the CDR3 is TGTGCCAGCAGTGGGAGACTAGGTAAAGAGACCCAGTACTTC. Protein product: CASSGRLGKETQYF. Combining the CDR3 with reference TRBV2 and TRBJ2-5 gives the whole variable domain EPEVTQTPSHQVTQMGQEVILRCVPISNHLYFYWYRQILGQKVEFLVSFYNNEISEKSEIFDDQFSVERPDGSNFTLKIRSTKLEDSAMYFCASSGRLGKETQYFGPGTRLLVL.